The T cell receptor (beta chain) under discussion was sequenced for a study of tumor-infiltrating lymphocytes in primary liver carcinoma. Study details: Ages ranged from 30 to 69, with HCC or mixed HCC-cholangiocarcinoma. Tissue type made little difference to sample yields of roughly 3.5 to 8 million productive TCRbeta reads.

From germline, CDR1 is SEHNR and CDR2 FQNEAQ (reference sequence). CDR3 length equals 13 residues. Without any cell sorting, roughly 17-31 mg of bulk tissue yielded co-extracted RNA and DNA. Five separate regions of each tumor underwent sampling. Researchers generated TCR beta cDNA from roughly 520 ng of total RNA, relying on a constant-region primer. Slightly modified ARM-PCR, run as three nested multiplex PCR rounds, produced the TCR beta libraries. Each of the first two PCR rounds ran approximately 9 cycles with TRBV1-TRBV30 forward and C-beta reverse primers. TCRdb re-called the multiplex PCR reads with MiXCR, one entry per CDR3 protein. The data contain about 48,000 distinct CDR3 sequences, about 80% of them singletons. As to this clonotype: The junction differs from germline at one of its ends, possibly a read error.

V and J are TRBV7-9 and TRBJ2-7; D gene ambiguous. Sequenced sample: liver tumor tissue from sampling region 3. Subset noted: tumor region T3, left-lateral pole. The source of this sequence is a man in his forties with primary liver carcinoma and hepatitis B virus infection. DNA for the CDR3: TGTGCCAGCAGCCCCCCGAGGTCCTACGAGCGGTACTTC. Its translation: CASSPPRSYERYF.